Below, 16 T cell receptor delta chains from the same sample are listed, as sequenced in a study of γδ T cells in repeated Plasmodium falciparum infection. Flow sorting of PBMC yielded separate Vgamma9/Vdelta2+ and Vdelta2-negative gammadelta T cell populations for bulk repertoire analysis. TCRdb re-identified clones in the multiplex PCR reads via CATT. The table includes 85,000 to 90,000 delta-chain clones, approximately 1.4% detected once. Sample: gamma-delta T cells from blood. The receptors originated from a pool of human donors (malaria-infected and uninfected, not separated).

This clone was observed many times. V gene TRDV2 combines with J gene TRDJ1, with TRDD3 matching over 9 bases. J was trimmed by 0 bases and V by 1 base; bases with no gene match: 5. CDR1 and CDR2 from the germline V gene are GEAIGNYY and EKD. This CDR3 is 16 amino acids long. The CDR3 DNA reads as TGTGCCTGTGACACGCTACTGGGGGAGAACACCGATAAACTCATCTTT. It is translated as CACDTLLGENTDKLIF.

There are many counts of this clone. The rearrangement uses TRDV1 and TRDJ1; TRDD3 agrees at 9 bases. Germline lookup yields CDR1 TSWWSYY and CDR2 QGS. V dropped 6 bases and J dropped 5; count of bases not matched to a gene: 7. CDR3 length: 14 residues. CDR3 DNA: TGTGCTCTTGGAGCTACGCTGGGGGATGATAAACTCATCTTT. It translates to CALGATLGDDKLIF.

This clone was found a few times. The amino acid sequence in TCRdb belongs to a much larger clone and departs from this DNA's translation at residue 8, likely a sequencing read error; the sequence shown is translated from the DNA. Other DNA sequences in the same sample also yield this CDR3. J is TRDJ1 and V is TRDV1; no clear D. Germline lookup yields CDR1 TSWWSYY and CDR2 QGS. The CDR3 has 14 residues. The V end lost 5 bases, the J end lost 1 base, and 11 bases lay between the germline ends. The CDR3 bases are TGTGCTCTTGGGATCCCCAAGTGCACCGATAAACTCATCTTT. Translated, it gives CALGIPKCTDKLIF.

This clone was seen many times. This chain joins TRDV1 and TRDJ1; no clear D. Since TCRdb gives no J gene, matching the DNA to germline was used here to assign it. The CDR3 totals 19 residues. Germline CDR1 reads TSWWSYY; CDR2 reads QGS. The V gene lost 0 bases and the J gene lost 2 bases, with 22 bases spanning the gap. CDR3 coding DNA: TGTGCTCTTGGGGAACTATCCACGACCCGTATACATCGGACCGATAAACTCATCTTT. It codes for CALGELSTTRIHRTDKLIF.

There are many counts of this clone. Different DNA sequences within this sample yield the same CDR3. The chain links TRDV1 to TRDJ2, with TRDD3 identical over 9 bases. Germline-derived CDR1 and CDR2 are TSWWSYY and QGS. V lost 4 bases to trimming and J lost 0 bases; unmatched junction nucleotides: 21. This CDR3 has 22 residues. The CDR3 DNA reads as TGTGCTCTTGGGGTACCTTCCTTGACAGTACTGGGGGACCTCACTTTGACAGCACAACTCTTCTTT. This encodes CALGVPSLTVLGDLTLTAQLFF.

This clone has more than one count but fewer than ten. The translation of this DNA and the TCRdb protein of a much larger clone differ at residue 3, probably owing to a read error; the protein shown here is translated from the DNA. The rearrangement uses TRDV3 and TRDJ1, with 7 bases aligning to TRDD3. J was trimmed by 0 bases and V by 4 bases; bases with no gene match: 11. Germline-derived CDR1 and CDR2 are TVYSNPD and GDNSRS (reference sequence). The CDR3 runs 15 residues. CDR3 sequence: CASSRAWGYTDKLIF. DNA of the CDR3: TGTGCCTCTTCCCGGGCCTGGGGGTACACCGATAAACTCATCTTT.

This clone was seen more than once but under ten times. With only one base between it and a far larger clone, this is likely a read error. This sample also contains other DNA sequences that code for the same CDR3. This chain joins TRDV3 and TRDJ1; TRDD3 agrees at 9 bases. The CDR3 totals 23 residues. Germline V lookup: CDR1 TVYSNPD, CDR2 GDNSRS (reference sequence). Trimming at V came to 1 base and at J to 3 bases, leaving 33 bases not matched to a gene. This CDR3 reads CAFIYPRPKLLTGGYIPSDKLIF. The CDR3, as DNA: TGTGCCTTTATCTACCCACGGCCAAAATTACTAACGGGGGGATACATCCCCTCCGATAAACTCATCTTT. Variable domain in full (rest from reference TRDV3 and TRDJ1): CDKVTQSSPDQTVASGSEVVLLCTYDTVYSNPDLFWYRIRPDYSFQFVFYGDNSRSEGADFTQGRFSVKHILTQKAFHLVISPVRTEDSATYYCAFIYPRPKLLTGGYIPSDKLIFGKGTRVTVEP.

This clone was counted ten times or more. This could be a read error, since a much larger clone is one nucleotide away. The identical CDR3 is also encoded by other nucleotide sequences in the sample. DNA of the CDR3: TGTGCCTGTGACACTGGGGATACCCCCCTATTCTCCTGGGACACCCGACAGATGTTCTTC. This encodes CACDTGDTPLFSWDTRQMFF. The J gene is TRDJ3, the V gene TRDV2, with 8 bases lining up with TRDD3. The CDR3 is made up of 20 amino acids. Germline V gene lookup returns CDR1 GEAIGNYY and CDR2 EKD.

As for this clone: Given a far larger clone just one base away, this is likely a sequencing read error. The same CDR3 can be traced to other DNA sequences in this sample. The chain combines TRDV2 with TRDJ3; 11 bases match TRDD3. The J gene, left out of TCRdb, was set here by checking the DNA against germline. Trimming took 3 bases from V and 0 from J; bases not matched to a gene: 6. The CDR3 runs to 19 residues. Germline V CDR1 and CDR2: GEAIGNYY, EKD. CDR3 sequence: CACDPRTGGYSWDTRQMFF. In nucleotides, the CDR3 is TGTGCCTGTGACCCACGTACTGGGGGATACTCCTGGGACACCCGACAGATGTTTTTC.

The sample holds many counts of this clone. It differs at one base from a far larger clone, so likely a read error. Other nucleotide sequences in the sample specify the same CDR3. The rearrangement uses TRDV2 and TRDJ1; 8 bases fit TRDD3. This CDR3 region has 19 residues. V lost 3 bases to trimming and J lost 0 bases; unmatched junction nucleotides: 17. Germline-derived CDR1 and CDR2 are GEAIGNYY and EKD. The CDR3 here is CACDPMLLGDTPYTDKLIF. The CDR3 DNA reads as TGTGCCTGTGACCCTATGCTTCTGGGGGACACCCCGTACACCGATAAACTCATCTTT.

This clone was recorded a few times. The protein TCRdb gives is from a much larger clone and does not agree with this DNA's translation at residue 16, likely a read error; the protein shown here comes from the DNA. The chain combines TRDV2 with TRDJ1, with TRDD3 matching over 8 bases. The J gene is not listed in TCRdb, so it was assigned here from a DNA match to germline. The CDR3 is 21 residues long. The V gene end was trimmed by 1 base and the J gene end by 3 bases; junction bases not matched to a gene: 24. Germline CDR1 GEAIGNYY, CDR2 EKD. CDR3 residues: CACDTIKHSGILRDGADKLIF. Here the CDR3 DNA reads TGTGCCTGTGACACAATAAAACACTCGGGGATACTCCGGGACGGCGCCGATAAACTCATCTTT.

With regard to this clone: This DNA's translation and the protein TCRdb lists, from a much larger clone, do not match at residue 7, likely due to a read error; the protein shown is translated from the DNA. The chain uses TRDV1 and TRDJ1; 9 nucleotides agree with TRDD3. The J gene was not available in TCRdb and was assigned here by matching the DNA to germline segments. This CDR3 is 22 amino acids long. CDR1 and CDR2 from the germline V gene are TSWWSYY and QGS. The trim removed 4 bases at V and 5 bases at J, leaving 29 bases unmatched. CDR3 coding DNA: TGTGCTCTTGGGGCATCTACCCTTTCTTGGGGGTTTTACTGGGGGAGTCGAGATAAACTCATCTTT. It is translated as CALGASTLSWGFYWGSRDKLIF.

On this clone itself: TCRdb assigns this DNA the protein of a much larger clone, which departs from its translation at residue 5; this likely reflects a read error, and the protein shown comes from translating the DNA. The rearrangement uses TRDV1 and TRDJ1; 7 bases match TRDD3. TCRdb gives no J gene; it was assigned here by matching the DNA to germline. The V and J ends lost 4 bases and 2 bases, in that order; junction bases with no gene match: 31. CDR3 size: 23 residues. Germline V lookup: CDR1 TSWWSYY, CDR2 QGS. CDR3 coding DNA: TGTGCTCTTGGGGGACAGTACCTAAACCTGTACTGGGGAACCAGTGGGGGGACCGATAAACTCATCTTT. This gives the protein CALGGQYLNLYWGTSGGTDKLIF.

Points on this clone: One base separates it from a far larger clone, so it is likely a read error. The same CDR3 can be traced to other DNA sequences in this sample. The rearrangement links TRAV38-2/DV8 to TRDJ1; tentative D call: TRDD2 (5 bases). In the absence of a J gene in TCRdb, the DNA was matched to germline to assign it here. The CDR3 has 17 residues. The germline gives CDR1 TSESDYY, CDR2 QEAYKQQN. The CDR3 loop reads CAYRTHPTAPYTDKLIF. The CDR3 DNA reads TGTGCTTATAGGACCCACCCTACGGCCCCCTACACTGATAAACTCATCTTT.

As to this clone: This sequence may be a read error, since a much larger clone differs from it by one base. Other nucleotide sequences from this sample produce the same CDR3. This CDR3 reads CACDTERVPSGCWGPPDKLIF. The CDR3 DNA reads as TGTGCCTGTGACACCGAAAGGGTTCCTAGTGGGTGCTGGGGGCCCCCCGATAAACTGATCTTT. The chain employs TRDV2 and TRDJ1, with D possibly TRDD3 on 7 matching bases. Germline lookup yields CDR1 GEAIGNYY and CDR2 EKD. This CDR3 comprises 21 residues.

This clone was found many times. This chain links TRDV1 with TRDJ1, with TRDD3 matching 9 bases. The J gene was not available in TCRdb and was assigned here by matching the DNA to germline segments. The CDR3 has 17 amino acids. Trimming at V came to 4 bases and at J to 5 bases, leaving 14 bases not matched to a gene. The germline V gene has CDR1 TSWWSYY and CDR2 QGS. The CDR3 DNA sequence: TGTGCTCTTGGGGCCCCTTTCCTACTGGGGGACGCTGATAAACTCATCTTT. The encoded protein is CALGAPFLLGDADKLIF.